The clone carrying this T cell receptor (beta chain) was picked up many times. The entry originates in a study of T cells in Graves' hyperthyroidism and ophthalmopathy. About the study: Peripheral blood was collected at initial diagnosis, before any treatment.

CDR3 length: 14 residues. V lost 0 bases to trimming and J lost 2 bases, with 8 bases between them. Germline CDR1 and CDR2: SGHNT and YENEEA. There were TCR beta CDR3 regions amplified from RNA transcripts. The HTBI set primed first-round TCR CDR3 RT-PCR. TCRdb independently ran MiXCR on the multiplex PCR reads; one entry per CDR3 protein. The repertoire holds nearly 600,000 distinct CDR3 sequences, with approximately 13% as singletons. This chain links TRBV11-3 with TRBJ2-7, with no clear D. Sequencing was carried out using blood. This TCR was sampled from a woman aged 25 to 39 with Graves' hyperthyroidism that later progressed to Graves' ophthalmopathy. CDR3 DNA: TGTGCCAGCAGCTTAGATCTGGTACCCTACGAGCAGTACTTC. It translates to CASSLDLVPYEQYF.